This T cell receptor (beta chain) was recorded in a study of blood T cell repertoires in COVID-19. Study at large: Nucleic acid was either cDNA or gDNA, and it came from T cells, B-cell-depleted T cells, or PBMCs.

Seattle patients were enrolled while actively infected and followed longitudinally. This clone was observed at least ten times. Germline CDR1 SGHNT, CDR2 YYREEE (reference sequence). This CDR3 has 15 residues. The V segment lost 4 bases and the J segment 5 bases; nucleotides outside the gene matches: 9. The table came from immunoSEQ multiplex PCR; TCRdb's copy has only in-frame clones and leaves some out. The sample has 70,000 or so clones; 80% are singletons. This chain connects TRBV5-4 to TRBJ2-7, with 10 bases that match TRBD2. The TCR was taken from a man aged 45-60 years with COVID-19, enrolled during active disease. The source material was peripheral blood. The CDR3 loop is CASSPRLAGENEQYF. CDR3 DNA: TGTGCCAGCAGCCCGAGGCTAGCGGGGGAGAACGAGCAGTACTTC.